This section outlines one T cell receptor (beta chain) sequence together with its context. Germline V lookup: CDR1 MGHDK, CDR2 SYGVNS. This CDR3 has 14 residues. The V and J ends lost 2 bases and 3 bases, in that order; junction bases with no gene match: 3. The data belong to a study of blood T cell dynamics during melanoma immunotherapy. Here immunoSEQ multiplex PCR was the method, and the copy in TCRdb shows in-frame clones only, minus some. There are about 10,000 clones in the sample; about 80% occur only once, and around 20% lies in the top ten. Time point described: week 3, after first cycle of checkpoint inhibitor.

The specimen was blood, collected from a patient treated with checkpoint blockade. The rearrangement links TRBV25-1 to TRBJ1-2, with 7 bases identical to TRBD1. This sequence originates from a human donor with melanoma. CDR3 sequence: CASSEAGTDYGYTF. The CDR3 DNA reads TGTGCCAGCAGTGAAGCTGGGACAGACTATGGCTACACCTTC.